The subject of this entry is one T cell receptor beta chain. The entry originates in a study of blood T cell repertoires in COVID-19. Study context: Samples came from the United States, Italy and Spain, spanning acute and convalescent COVID-19. The cDNA or gDNA used as material had been derived from T cells, B-cell-depleted T cells, or PBMCs.

Germline CDR1 reads MNHNY; CDR2 reads SVGAGI (reference sequence). The CDR3 has 13 amino acids. V dropped 6 bases and J dropped 7; count of bases not matched to a gene: 2. In the original processing: The assay estimated nucleated cells by amplifying reference gene primers. Assay: immunoSEQ multiplex PCR; the TCRdb copy retains only in-frame clones and omits some. V and J calls and clone size are those listed in that table; D and trimming were worked out from the DNA. The table lists about 130,000 clones, around four fifths of them singletons. Sequenced sample: peripheral blood. This rearrangement joins TRBV6-6 to TRBJ1-6, with 8 bases identical to TRBD1. This clonotype was sampled from a man aged 60 to 75 with acute or convalescent COVID-19. CDR3 protein: CASRGQGNSPLHF. The CDR3 DNA reads TGTGCCAGCAGAGGACAGGGAAATTCACCCCTCCACTTT.